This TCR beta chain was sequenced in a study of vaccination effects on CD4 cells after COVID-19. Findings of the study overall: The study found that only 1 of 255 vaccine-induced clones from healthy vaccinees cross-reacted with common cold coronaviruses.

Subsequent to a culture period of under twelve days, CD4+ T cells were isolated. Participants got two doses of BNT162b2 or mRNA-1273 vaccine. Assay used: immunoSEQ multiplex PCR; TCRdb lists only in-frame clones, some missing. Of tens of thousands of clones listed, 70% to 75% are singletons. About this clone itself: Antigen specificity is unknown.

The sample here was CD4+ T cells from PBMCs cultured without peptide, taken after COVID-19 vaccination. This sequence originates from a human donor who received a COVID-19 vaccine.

The CDR3 reads CATSDLTLSGETQYF. CDR3 sequence (DNA): TGTGCCACCAGTGATTTAACACTCTCTGGGGAGACCCAGTACTTC. The genes are TRBV24-1 and TRBJ2-5; D is undetermined. The CDR3 is 15 amino acids. The germline V and J ends were trimmed by 1 base and 5 bases, with 13 bases remaining between them. Looked up from germline, CDR1 is KGHDR and CDR2 is SFDVKD.